The 8 T cell receptor beta chains below were found in one sample sequenced in a study of identifying expanded T cells in peripheral blood. Some clones are missing from TCRdb's copy, which holds only in-frame ones; the method was immunoSEQ multiplex PCR. The data contain 110,000 or so clones, around 89% of them singletons. Material for sequencing was blood. Receptor source: a person between 18 and 69 years old in good health.

The rearrangement links TRBV9 to TRBJ2-3; unclear D gene. The CDR3 has 14 residues. V shed 0 bases and J shed 2 bases, with 7 bases lying between them. The V gene's germline CDR1 is SGDLS and CDR2 YYNGEE. CDR3 protein: CASSVAALTDTQYF. CDR3 DNA: TGTGCCAGCAGCGTAGCCGCACTCACAGATACGCAGTATTTT.

The rearrangement uses TRBV5-4 and TRBJ2-5; possibly TRBD1 or TRBD2 for D (6 bases each). Germline CDR1 reads SGHNT; CDR2 reads YYREEE (reference sequence). This CDR3 region has 13 residues. V was shortened by 2 bases and J by 5 bases, with 10 bases between the two germline ends. CDR3 DNA: TGTGCCAGCAGCTTCGGGGGCGCGGAGACCCAGTACTTC. This codes for CASSFGGAETQYF.

The V and J genes are TRBV9 and TRBJ2-1; D gene unclear. The germline V and J ends were trimmed by 0 bases and 0 bases, with 7 bases remaining between them. The CDR3 length is 15 residues. The germline gives CDR1 SGDLS, CDR2 YYNGEE. DNA of the CDR3: TGTGCCAGCAGCGTAGGGTCTAGCTCCTACAATGAGCAGTTCTTC. Translated: CASSVGSSSYNEQFF.

V usage is TRBV27 and J usage is TRBJ1-5, with TRBD1 as a possible D gene (6 bases). The ends were cut back, 8 bases at V and 3 bases at J, with 17 bases in the middle. Germline V lookup: CDR1 MNHEY, CDR2 SMNVEV (reference sequence). The CDR3 has 15 amino acids. CDR3 sequence reads: CASYVGGAPNQPQHF. DNA for the CDR3: TGTGCCAGCTATGTGGGGGGGGCCCCCAATCAGCCCCAGCATTTT.

This clone has only one observation. The V and J genes are TRBV7-9 and TRBJ2-7; the match to TRBD2 covers 7 bases. The CDR3 totals 15 residues. V shed 0 bases, J shed 3 bases, and the junction held 5 bases outside the gene matches. Per the germline V gene, CDR1 is SEHNR and CDR2 is FQNEAQ (reference sequence). CDR3 bases: TGTGCCAGCAGCTTAGCCGGGACTAAAATCTACGAGCAGTACTTC. It is translated as CASSLAGTKIYEQYF. The whole variable domain, filled in from reference TRBV7-9 and TRBJ2-7, reads DTGVSQNPRHKITKRGQNVTFRCDPISEHNRLYWYRQTLGQGPEFLTYFQNEAQLEKSRLLSDRFSAERPKGSFSTLEIQRTEQGDSAMYLCASSLAGTKIYEQYFGPGTRLTVT.

This chain uses TRBV28 with TRBJ1-1, with 8 bases that match TRBD1. This CDR3 is built from 13 residues. The ends lost 4 bases at V and 11 bases at J; junction bases unmatched: 9. Germline lookup yields CDR1 MDHEN and CDR2 SYDVKM. The CDR3 DNA reads as TGTGCCAGCAGTTCGAGCGGACAGGGAGACGCTTTCTTT. As protein: CASSSSGQGDAFF.

This chain links TRBV7-9 with TRBJ2-7, with 15 bases aligning to TRBD2. Germline assignment: CDR1 SEHNR and CDR2 FQNEAQ (reference sequence). The V segment lost 5 bases and the J segment 3 bases; nucleotides outside the gene matches: 14. The CDR3 extends over 19 amino acids. CDR3 in DNA: TGTGCCAGCAGCCACGACCTGGGACTAGCGGGAGGAGACAGCTACGAGCAGTACTTC. It codes for CASSHDLGLAGGDSYEQYF.

Remarks on this clone: Distinct nucleotide sequences in the sample also encode this CDR3. This chain joins TRBV5-1 and TRBJ1-1, with 7 bases that match TRBD1. Germline V gene data show CDR1 as SGHRS and CDR2 as YFSETQ. The CDR3 is made up of 15 amino acids. J gave up 5 bases and V 0 bases, and 7 bases lay outside the gene matches. CDR3 in amino acids: CASSLEDRWKTEAFF. The DNA of the CDR3 is TGCGCCAGCAGCTTGGAGGACAGGTGGAAGACTGAAGCTTTCTTT.